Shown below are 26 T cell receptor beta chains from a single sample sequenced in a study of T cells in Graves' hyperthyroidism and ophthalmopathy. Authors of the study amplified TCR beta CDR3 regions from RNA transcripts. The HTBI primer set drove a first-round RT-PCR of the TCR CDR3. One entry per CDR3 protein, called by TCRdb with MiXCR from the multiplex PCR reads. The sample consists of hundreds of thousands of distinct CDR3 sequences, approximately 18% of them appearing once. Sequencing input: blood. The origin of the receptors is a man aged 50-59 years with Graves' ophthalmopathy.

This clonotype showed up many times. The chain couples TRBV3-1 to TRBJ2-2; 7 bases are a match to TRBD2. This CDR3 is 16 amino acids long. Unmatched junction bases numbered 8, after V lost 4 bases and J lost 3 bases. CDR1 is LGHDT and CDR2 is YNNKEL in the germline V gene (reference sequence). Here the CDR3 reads CASSLKGAGDTGELFF. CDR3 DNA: TGTGCCAGCAGCCTAAAAGGGGCGGGGGACACCGGGGAGCTGTTTTTT.

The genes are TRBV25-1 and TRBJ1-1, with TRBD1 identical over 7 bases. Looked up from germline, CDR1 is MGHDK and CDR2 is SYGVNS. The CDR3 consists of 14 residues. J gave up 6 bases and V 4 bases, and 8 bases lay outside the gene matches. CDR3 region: CASSGTGELAEAFF. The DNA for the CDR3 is TGTGCCAGCAGTGGAACAGGGGAGCTCGCTGAAGCTTTCTTT.

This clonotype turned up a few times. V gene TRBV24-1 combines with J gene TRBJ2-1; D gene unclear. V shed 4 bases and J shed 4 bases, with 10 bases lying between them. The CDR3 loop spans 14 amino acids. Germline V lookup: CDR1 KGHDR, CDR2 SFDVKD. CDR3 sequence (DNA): TGTGCCACCAGTGAATCCGGACGGTACAATGAGCAGTTCTTC. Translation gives CATSESGRYNEQFF.

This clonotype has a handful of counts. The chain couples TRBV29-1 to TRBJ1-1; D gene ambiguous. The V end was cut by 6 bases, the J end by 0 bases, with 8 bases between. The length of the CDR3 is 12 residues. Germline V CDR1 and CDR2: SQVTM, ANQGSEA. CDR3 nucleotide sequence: TGCAGCGTCGGACCGGTGAACACTGAAGCTTTCTTT. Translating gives CSVGPVNTEAFF.

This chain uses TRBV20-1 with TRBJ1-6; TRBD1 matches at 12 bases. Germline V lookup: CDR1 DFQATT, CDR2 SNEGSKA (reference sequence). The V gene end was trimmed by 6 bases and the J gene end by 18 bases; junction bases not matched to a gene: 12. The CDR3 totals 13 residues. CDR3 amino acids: CSARGQGAHFSHF. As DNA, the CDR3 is TGCAGTGCCCGGGGACAGGGGGCCCATTTCTCCCACTTT.

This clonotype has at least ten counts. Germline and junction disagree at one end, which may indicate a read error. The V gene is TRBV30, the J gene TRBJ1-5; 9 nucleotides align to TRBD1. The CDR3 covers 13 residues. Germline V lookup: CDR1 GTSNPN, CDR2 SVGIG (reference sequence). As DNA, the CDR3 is TGCGCCCTGGGACAGGGCCCCGGTCAGCCCCAGCATTTT. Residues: CALGQGPGQPQHF. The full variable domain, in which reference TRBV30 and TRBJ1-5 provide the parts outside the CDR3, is SQTIHQWPATLVQPVGSPLSLECTVEGTSNPNLYWYRQAAGRGLQLLFYSVGIGQISSEVPQNLSASRPQDRQFILSSKKLLLSDSGFYLCALGQGPGQPQHFGDGTRLSIL.

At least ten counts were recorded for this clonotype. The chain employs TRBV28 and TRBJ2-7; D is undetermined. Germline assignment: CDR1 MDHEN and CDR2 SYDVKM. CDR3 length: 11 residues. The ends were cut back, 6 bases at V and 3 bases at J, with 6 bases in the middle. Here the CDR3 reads CASRMNYEQYF. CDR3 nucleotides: TGTGCCAGCAGGATGAACTACGAGCAGTACTTC.

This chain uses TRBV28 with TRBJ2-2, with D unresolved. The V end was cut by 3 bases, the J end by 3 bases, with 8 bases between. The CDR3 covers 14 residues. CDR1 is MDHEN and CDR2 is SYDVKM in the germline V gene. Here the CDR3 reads CASSLWSYTGELFF. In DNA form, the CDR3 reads TGTGCCAGCAGTTTGTGGTCATACACCGGGGAGCTGTTTTTT.

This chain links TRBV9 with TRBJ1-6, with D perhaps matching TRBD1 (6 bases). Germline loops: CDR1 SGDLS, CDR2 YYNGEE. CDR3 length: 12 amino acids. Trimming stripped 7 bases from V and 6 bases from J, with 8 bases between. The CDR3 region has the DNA TGTGCCAGCGGACAGTTTAATTCACCCCTCCACTTT. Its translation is CASGQFNSPLHF. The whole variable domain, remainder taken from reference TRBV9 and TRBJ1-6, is DSGVTQTPKHLITATGQRVTLRCSPRSGDLSVYWYQQSLDQGLQFLIQYYNGEERAKGNILERFSAQQFPDLHSELNLSSLELGDSALYFCASGQFNSPLHFGNGTRLTVT.

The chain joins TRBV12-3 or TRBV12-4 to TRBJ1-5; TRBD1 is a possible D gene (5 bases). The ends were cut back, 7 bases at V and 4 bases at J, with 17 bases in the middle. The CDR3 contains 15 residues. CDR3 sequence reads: CASTNFDRPNQPQHF. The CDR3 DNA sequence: TGTGCCAGCACGAACTTCGACAGACCAAATCAGCCCCAGCATTTT.

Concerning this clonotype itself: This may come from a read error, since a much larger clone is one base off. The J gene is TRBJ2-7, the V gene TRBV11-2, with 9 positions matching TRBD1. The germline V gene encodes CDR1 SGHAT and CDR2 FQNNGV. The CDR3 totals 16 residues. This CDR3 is CASGLRGQGMSYEQYF. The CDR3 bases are TGTGCCAGCGGCTTACGGGGACAGGGAATGTCCTACGAGCAGTACTTC.

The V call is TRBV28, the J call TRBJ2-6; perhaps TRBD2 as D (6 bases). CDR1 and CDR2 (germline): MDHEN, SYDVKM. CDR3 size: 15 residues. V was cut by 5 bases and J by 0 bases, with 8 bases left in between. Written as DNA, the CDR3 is TGTGCCAGCAGTGCGGGAAACTCTGGGGCCAACGTCCTGACTTTC. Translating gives CASSAGNSGANVLTF.

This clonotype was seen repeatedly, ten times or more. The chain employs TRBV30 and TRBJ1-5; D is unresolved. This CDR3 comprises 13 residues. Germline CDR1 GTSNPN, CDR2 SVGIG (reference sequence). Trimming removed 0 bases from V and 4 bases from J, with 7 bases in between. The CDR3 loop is CAWSVELNQPQHF. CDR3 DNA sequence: TGTGCCTGGAGTGTCGAGTTAAATCAGCCCCAGCATTTT.

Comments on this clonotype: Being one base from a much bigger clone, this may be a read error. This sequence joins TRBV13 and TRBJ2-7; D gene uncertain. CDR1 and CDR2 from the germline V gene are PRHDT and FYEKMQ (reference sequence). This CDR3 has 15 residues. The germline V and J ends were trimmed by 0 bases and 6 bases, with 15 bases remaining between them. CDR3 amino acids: CASSLGLEQLCEQYF. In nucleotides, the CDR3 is TGTGCCAGCAGCTTAGGCCTTGAACAGCTCTGCGAGCAGTACTTC.

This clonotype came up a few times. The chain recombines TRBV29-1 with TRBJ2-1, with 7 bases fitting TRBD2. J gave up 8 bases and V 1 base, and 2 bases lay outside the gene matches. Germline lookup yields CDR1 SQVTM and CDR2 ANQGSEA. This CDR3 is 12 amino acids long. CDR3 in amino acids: CSVEGLAHEQFF. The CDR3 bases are TGCAGCGTTGAAGGACTAGCACATGAGCAGTTCTTC.

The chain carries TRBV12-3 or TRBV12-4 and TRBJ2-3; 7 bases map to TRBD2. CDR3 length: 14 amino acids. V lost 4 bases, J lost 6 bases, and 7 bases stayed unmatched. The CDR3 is CASSSLAAPDTQYF. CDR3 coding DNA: TGTGCCAGCAGTTCGCTAGCGGCTCCGGATACGCAGTATTTT.

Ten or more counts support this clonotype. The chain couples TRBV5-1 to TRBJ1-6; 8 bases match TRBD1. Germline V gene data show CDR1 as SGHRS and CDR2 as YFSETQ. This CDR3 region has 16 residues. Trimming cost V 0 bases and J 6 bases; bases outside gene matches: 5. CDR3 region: CASSLGPGQVNSPLHF. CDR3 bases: TGCGCCAGCAGCTTGGGCCCGGGACAGGTTAATTCACCCCTCCACTTT.

CDR3 bases: TGTGCCATCAGTGAGTCTGCGGTGAACACTGAAGCTTTCTTT. Its translation is CAISESAVNTEAFF. V is TRBV10-3 and J is TRBJ1-1, with D hard to call. The CDR3 contains 14 residues. The germline V gene has CDR1 ENHRY and CDR2 SYGVKD. V shed 0 bases and J shed 0 bases, with 5 bases lying between them.

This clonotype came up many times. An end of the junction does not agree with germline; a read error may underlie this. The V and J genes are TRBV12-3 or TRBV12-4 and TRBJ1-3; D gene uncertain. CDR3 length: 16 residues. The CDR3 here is CASSSSWTSPGNTIYF. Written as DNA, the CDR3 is TGTGCCAGCAGTTCCTCCTGGACCTCTCCTGGGAACACCATATATTTT.

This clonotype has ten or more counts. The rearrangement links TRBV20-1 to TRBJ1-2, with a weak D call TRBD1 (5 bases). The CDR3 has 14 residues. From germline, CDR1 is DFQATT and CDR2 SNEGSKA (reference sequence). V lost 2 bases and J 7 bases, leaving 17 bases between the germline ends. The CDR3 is CSARRTQGGSGYTF. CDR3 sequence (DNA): TGCAGTGCTAGAAGAACCCAGGGAGGGAGTGGCTACACCTTC.

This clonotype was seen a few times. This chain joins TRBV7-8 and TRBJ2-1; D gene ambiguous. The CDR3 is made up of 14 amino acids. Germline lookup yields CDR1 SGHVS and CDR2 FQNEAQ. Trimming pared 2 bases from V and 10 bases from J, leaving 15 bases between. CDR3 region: CASSLKLGLPEQFF. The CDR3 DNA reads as TGTGCCAGCAGCTTAAAGCTCGGGCTCCCGGAGCAGTTCTTC.

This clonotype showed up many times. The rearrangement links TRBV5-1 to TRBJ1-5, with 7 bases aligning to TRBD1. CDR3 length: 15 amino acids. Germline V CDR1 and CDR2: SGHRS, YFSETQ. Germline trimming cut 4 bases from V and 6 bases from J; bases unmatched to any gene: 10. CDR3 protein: CASSPTGDFSQPQHF. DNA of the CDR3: TGCGCCAGCAGCCCCACAGGGGACTTCAGTCAGCCCCAGCATTTT. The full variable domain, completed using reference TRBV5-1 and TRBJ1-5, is KAGVTQTPRYLIKTRGQQVTLSCSPISGHRSVSWYQQTPGQGLQFLFEYFSETQRNKGNFPGRFSGRQFSNSRSEMNVSTLELGDSALYLCASSPTGDFSQPQHFGDGTRLSIL.

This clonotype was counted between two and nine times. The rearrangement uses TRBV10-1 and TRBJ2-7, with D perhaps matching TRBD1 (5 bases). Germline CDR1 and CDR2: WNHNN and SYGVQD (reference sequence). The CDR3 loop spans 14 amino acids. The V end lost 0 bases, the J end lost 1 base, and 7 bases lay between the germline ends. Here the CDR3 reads CASSESGHSYEQYF. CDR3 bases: TGCGCCAGCAGTGAGTCCGGACATTCCTACGAGCAGTACTTC.

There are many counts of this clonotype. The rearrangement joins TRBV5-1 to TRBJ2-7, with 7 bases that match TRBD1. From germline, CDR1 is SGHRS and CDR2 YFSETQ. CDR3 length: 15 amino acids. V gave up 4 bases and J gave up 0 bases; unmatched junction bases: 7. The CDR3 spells CASSLGQRSSYEQYF. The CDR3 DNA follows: TGCGCCAGCAGCCTGGGACAGAGGAGCTCCTACGAGCAGTACTTC.

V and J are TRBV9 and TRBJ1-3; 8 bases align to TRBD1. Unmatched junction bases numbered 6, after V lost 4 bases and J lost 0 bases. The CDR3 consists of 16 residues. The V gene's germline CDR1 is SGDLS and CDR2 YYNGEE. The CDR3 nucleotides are TGTGCCAGCAGCTTGACCACAGGGGGCTCTGGAAACACCATATATTTT. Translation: CASSLTTGGSGNTIYF.

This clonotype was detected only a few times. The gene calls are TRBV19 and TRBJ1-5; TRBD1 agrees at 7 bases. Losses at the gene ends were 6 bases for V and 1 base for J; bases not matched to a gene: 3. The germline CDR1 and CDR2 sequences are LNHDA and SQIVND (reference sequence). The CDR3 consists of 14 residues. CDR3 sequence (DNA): TGTGCCAGTAGGACAGGGTTAAGCAATCAGCCCCAGCATTTT. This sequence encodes CASRTGLSNQPQHF.